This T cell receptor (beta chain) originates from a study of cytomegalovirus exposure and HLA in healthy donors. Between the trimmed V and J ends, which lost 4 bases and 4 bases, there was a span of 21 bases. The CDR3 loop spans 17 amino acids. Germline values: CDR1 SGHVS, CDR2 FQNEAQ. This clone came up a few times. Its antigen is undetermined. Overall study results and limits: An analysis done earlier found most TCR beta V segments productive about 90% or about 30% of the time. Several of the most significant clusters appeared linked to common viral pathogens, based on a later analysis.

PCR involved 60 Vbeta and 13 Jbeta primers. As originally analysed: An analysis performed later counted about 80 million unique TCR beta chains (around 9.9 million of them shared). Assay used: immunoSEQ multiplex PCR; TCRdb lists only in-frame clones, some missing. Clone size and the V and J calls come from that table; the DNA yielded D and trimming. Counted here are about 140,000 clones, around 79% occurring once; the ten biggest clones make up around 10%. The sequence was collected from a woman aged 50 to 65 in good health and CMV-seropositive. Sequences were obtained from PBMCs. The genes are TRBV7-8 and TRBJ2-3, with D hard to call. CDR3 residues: CASSYLAVAQLPDTQYF. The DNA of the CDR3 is TGTGCCAGCAGCTATCTGGCGGTTGCGCAGCTCCCAGATACGCAGTATTTT.